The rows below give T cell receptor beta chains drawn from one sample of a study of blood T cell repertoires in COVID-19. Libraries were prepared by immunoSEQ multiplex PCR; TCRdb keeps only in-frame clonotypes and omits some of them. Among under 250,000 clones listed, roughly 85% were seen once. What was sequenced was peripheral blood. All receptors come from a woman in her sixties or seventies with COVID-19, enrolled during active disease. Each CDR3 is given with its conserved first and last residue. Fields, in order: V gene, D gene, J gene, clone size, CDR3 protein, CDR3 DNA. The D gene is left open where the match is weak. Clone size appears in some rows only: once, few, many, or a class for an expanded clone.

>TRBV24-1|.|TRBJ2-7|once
CATSDFFGNEQYF
TGTGCCACCAGTGATTTTTTCGGGAACGAGCAGTACTTC
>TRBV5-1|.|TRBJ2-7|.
CASSSLTLGSSYEQYF
TGCGCCAGCAGCTCACTGACATTGGGCAGCTCCTACGAGCAGTACTTC
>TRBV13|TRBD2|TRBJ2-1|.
CASSSGLAGVFNEQFF
TGTGCCAGCAGCTCCGGACTAGCGGGAGTATTCAATGAGCAGTTCTTC
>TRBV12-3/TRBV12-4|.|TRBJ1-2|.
CASSSYYGYTF
TGTGCCAGCAGTTCATACTATGGCTACACCTTC
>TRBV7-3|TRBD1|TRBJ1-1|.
CASSLYVLGQLNTEAFF
TGTGCCAGCAGCTTATACGTTTTGGGACAGTTGAACACTGAAGCTTTCTTT
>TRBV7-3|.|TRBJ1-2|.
CASSLNVVWVGAYGYTF
TGTGCCAGCAGCCTCAATGTTGTTTGGGTGGGAGCCTATGGCTACACCTTC
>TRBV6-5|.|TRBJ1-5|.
CASRQHNQPQHF
TGTGCCAGCAGACAGCACAATCAGCCCCAGCATTTT
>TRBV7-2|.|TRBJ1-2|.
CASSLGPQRGYTF
TGTGCCAGCAGCTTAGGCCCCCAGCGTGGCTACACCTTC
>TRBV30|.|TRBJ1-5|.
CAWSIGGVNQPQHF
TGTGCCTGGAGTATCGGGGGAGTCAATCAGCCCCAGCATTTT
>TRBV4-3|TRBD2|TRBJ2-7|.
CASSQVSGGHYEQYF
TGCGCCAGCAGCCAAGTCAGCGGGGGGCACTACGAGCAGTACTTC
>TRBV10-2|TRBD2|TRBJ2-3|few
CASSENGFLAGGADTQYF
TGCGCCAGCAGTGAAAATGGTTTCCTAGCGGGGGGGGCAGATACGCAGTATTTT
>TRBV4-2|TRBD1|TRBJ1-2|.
CASSPPRTGGGNYTF
TGTGCCAGCAGCCCCCCCCGGACAGGGGGCGGAAATTACACCTTC
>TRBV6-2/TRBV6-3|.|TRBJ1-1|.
CASSYPLGTTNTEAFF
TGTGCCAGCAGTTACCCCCTCGGGACAACTAACACTGAAGCTTTCTTT
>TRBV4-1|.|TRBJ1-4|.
CASSQGFWATNEKLFF
TGCGCCAGCAGCCAGGGCTTTTGGGCAACTAATGAAAAACTGTTTTTT
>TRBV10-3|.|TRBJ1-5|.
CAIGVAGNQPQHF
TGTGCCATCGGGGTAGCGGGCAATCAGCCCCAGCATTTT
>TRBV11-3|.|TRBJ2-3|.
CASSFWLRGTLNTDTQYF
TGTGCCAGCAGCTTTTGGTTGCGTGGGACACTTAACACAGATACGCAGTATTTT
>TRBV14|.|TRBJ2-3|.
CASSQVAGITDTQYF
TGTGCCAGCAGCCAAGTGGCAGGTATCACAGATACGCAGTATTTT
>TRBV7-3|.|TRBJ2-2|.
CASSLLAAGELFF
TGTGCCAGCAGCTTACTGGCGGCCGGGGAGCTGTTTTTT
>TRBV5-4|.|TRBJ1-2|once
CASSPGARGAPYGYTF
TGTGCCAGCAGCCCCGGGGCCCGGGGGGCACCCTATGGCTACACCTTC
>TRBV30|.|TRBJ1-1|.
CAWSSGDGEAFF
TGTGCCTGGAGTTCAGGGGACGGTGAAGCTTTCTTT
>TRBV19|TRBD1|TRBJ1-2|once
CASTLWDRPNYGYTF
TGTGCCAGTACCCTCTGGGACAGACCTAACTATGGCTACACCTTC
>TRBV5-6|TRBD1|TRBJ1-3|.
CASNLDRADTIYF
TGTGCCAGCAATCTGGACAGGGCAGACACCATATATTTT
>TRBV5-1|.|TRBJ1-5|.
CASSLKGENQPQHF
TGCGCCAGCAGCTTAAAGGGGGAAAATCAGCCCCAGCATTTT
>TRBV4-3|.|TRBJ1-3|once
CASRPRGSGNTIYF
TGCGCCAGCCGACCTAGGGGCTCTGGAAACACCATATATTTT
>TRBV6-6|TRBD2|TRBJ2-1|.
CASSLGLAVNEQFF
TGTGCCAGCAGTTTGGGACTAGCTGTAAATGAGCAGTTCTTC
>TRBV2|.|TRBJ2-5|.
CASSVQEYQETQYF
TGTGCCAGCAGTGTACAGGAGTACCAAGAGACCCAGTACTTC
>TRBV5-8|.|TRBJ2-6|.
CASSLEGGASGANVLTF
TGTGCCAGCAGCTTGGAAGGCGGAGCCTCTGGGGCCAACGTCCTGACTTTC
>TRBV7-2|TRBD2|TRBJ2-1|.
CASSTLAGRYNEQFF
TGTGCCAGCAGCACACTAGCGGGAAGGTACAATGAGCAGTTCTTC
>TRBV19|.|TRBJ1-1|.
CASSIDQPGRAEAFF
TGTGCCAGTAGTATAGATCAGCCAGGTCGCGCTGAAGCTTTCTTT
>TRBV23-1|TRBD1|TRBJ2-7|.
CASSQPRTGGPEQYF
TGCGCCAGCAGTCAGCCAAGGACAGGGGGCCCCGAGCAGTACTTC
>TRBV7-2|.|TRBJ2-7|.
CASSLAIKEFEQYF
TGTGCCAGCAGCTTAGCGATCAAGGAGTTTGAGCAGTACTTC
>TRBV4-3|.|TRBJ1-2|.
CASSQVGFVGGYTF
TGCGCCAGCAGCCAAGTCGGGTTTGTCGGGGGCTACACCTTC
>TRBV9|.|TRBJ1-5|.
CASSVDNSNQPQHF
TGTGCCAGCAGCGTCGACAATAGCAATCAGCCCCAGCATTTT
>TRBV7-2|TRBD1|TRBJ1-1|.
CASSAPRDSNTEAFF
TGTGCCAGCAGCGCACCCCGGGACAGCAACACTGAAGCTTTCTTT
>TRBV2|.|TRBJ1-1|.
CASSVTRTESEAFF
TGTGCCAGCAGTGTTACAAGGACAGAATCTGAAGCTTTCTTT
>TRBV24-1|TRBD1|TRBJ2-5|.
CATSDPGTEQETQYF
TGTGCCACCAGTGACCCCGGGACAGAACAAGAGACCCAGTACTTC
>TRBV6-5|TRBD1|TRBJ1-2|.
CASQRQGYGYTF
TGTGCCAGCCAACGACAGGGTTATGGCTACACCTTC
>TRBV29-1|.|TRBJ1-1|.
CSVDLGQGWNTEAFF
TGCAGCGTTGACTTGGGCCAGGGTTGGAACACTGAAGCTTTCTTT
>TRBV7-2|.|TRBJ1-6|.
CASSLRDNYNSPLHF
TGTGCCAGCAGCCTCCGGGACAACTATAATTCACCCCTCCACTTT
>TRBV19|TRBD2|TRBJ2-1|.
CASKRLAGSAYEQFF
TGTGCCAGTAAAAGACTAGCGGGGTCTGCGTATGAGCAGTTCTTC
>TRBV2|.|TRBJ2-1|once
CASSANDRHNEQFF
TGTGCCAGCAGTGCGAATGACAGGCACAATGAGCAGTTCTTC
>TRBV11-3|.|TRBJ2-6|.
CASSSGDSGANVLTF
TGTGCCAGCAGCTCGGGGGACTCTGGGGCCAACGTCCTGACTTTC
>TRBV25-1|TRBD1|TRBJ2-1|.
CASSDRTGTENNEQFF
TGTGCCAGCAGTGACCGCACCGGGACAGAAAACAATGAGCAGTTCTTC
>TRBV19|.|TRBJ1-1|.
CASLGRGNTEAFF
TGTGCCAGCCTGGGCAGGGGTAACACTGAAGCTTTCTTT
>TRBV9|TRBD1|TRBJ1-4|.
CASSPGQGAPNEKLFF
TGTGCCAGCAGCCCGGGACAGGGGGCGCCTAATGAAAAACTGTTTTTT
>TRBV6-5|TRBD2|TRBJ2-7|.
CASSYSGELNEQYF
TGTGCCAGCAGTTATAGCGGGGAACTGAACGAGCAGTACTTC